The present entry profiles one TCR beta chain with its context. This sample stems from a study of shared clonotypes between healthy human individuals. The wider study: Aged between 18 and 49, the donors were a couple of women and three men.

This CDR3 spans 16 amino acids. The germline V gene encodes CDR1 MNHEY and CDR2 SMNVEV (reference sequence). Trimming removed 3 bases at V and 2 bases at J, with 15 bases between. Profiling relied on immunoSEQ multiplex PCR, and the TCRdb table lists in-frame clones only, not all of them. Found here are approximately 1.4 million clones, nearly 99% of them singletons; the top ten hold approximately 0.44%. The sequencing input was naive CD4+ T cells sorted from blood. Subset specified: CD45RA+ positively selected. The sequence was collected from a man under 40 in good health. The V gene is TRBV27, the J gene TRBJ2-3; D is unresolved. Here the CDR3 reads CASSLSSRPFTDTQYF. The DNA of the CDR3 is TGTGCCAGCAGTTTGTCCTCGCGACCATTCACAGATACGCAGTATTTT.